This T cell receptor (beta chain) appears in the sequencing data of a study of T-cell reconstitution after alpha-beta-depleted transplantation in children. Points from the study as a whole: It was newly produced T cells that mostly accounted for T-cell counts and diversity one year after transplant. Several patients had high TCRbeta diversity at day 60; it came from surviving recipient T cells and thymic progenitors. Expanded graft clones numbering several hundred reportedly gave rise to alpha-beta T cells about two months after transplant.

This clonotype was detected only a few times. Its antigen is unidentified. Unique molecular identifiers were incorporated when the TCRbeta library was constructed. TCRdb reprocessed the PCR reads via MiXCR and lists one record per CDR3 protein. Of around 230,000 distinct CDR3 sequences listed, over 15% were seen once; the top ten hold roughly two fifths. Trimming cost V 2 bases and J 8 bases, with 15 bases left between them. The CDR3 extends over 14 amino acids. The chain carries TRBV12-3 or TRBV12-4 and TRBJ1-2; D is possibly TRBD1 (5 bases). The specimen comprised PBMCs, mostly from graft donor cells, sampled 360 days after TCRalphabeta/CD19-depleted stem cell transplant. The TCR originated in a male patient aged 2 to 10 who had a stem cell transplant for acute lymphoblastic leukemia, so the T cells may come from the graft donor. CDR3 region: CASSLSQAGLGYTF. In DNA form, the CDR3 reads TGTGCCAGCAGTTTATCTCAGGCAGGGTTAGGCTACACCTTC.